Listed below are T cell receptor beta chains from one sample, sequenced in a study of OX40 agonist ivuxolimab in advanced cancers. Data came from immunoSEQ multiplex PCR; TCRdb stores just in-frame clones and leaves some out. The sample lists approximately 44,000 clones, approximately 82% occurring once. Sequencing was performed on CD4+ or CD8+ T cells sorted from blood, taken in a trial of the OX40 agonist ivuxolimab. These TCRs come from an adult with an advanced solid tumor such as melanoma, head and neck, liver or kidney cancer. Both conserved end residues are part of each CDR3. A D gene is named only where the DNA matches it firmly. Only part of the rows carry a size: once, few, many, or a class if the clone is expanded.

CDR3,DNA,V,J,size,D
CASSEQGAGVRNGLFF,TGTGCCAGCAGTGAACAGGGGGCGGGGGTGAGGAATGGACTGTTTTTT,TRBV6-1,TRBJ1-4,NA,TRBD1
CSVPGLRADTQYF,TGCAGCGTACCGGGGTTGCGGGCAGATACGCAGTATTTT,TRBV29-1,TRBJ2-3,NA,NA
CASSQTTGQDEQYF,TGCGCCAGCAGCCAAACGACAGGGCAAGACGAGCAGTACTTC,TRBV5-1,TRBJ2-7,medium-sized,TRBD1
CASAPSGGRTDTQYF,TGTGCCAGCGCCCCTTCGGGGGGGCGCACAGATACGCAGTATTTT,TRBV9,TRBJ2-3,NA,TRBD2
CASSIREENIQYF,TGTGCCAGTAGTATCCGGGAGGAGAACATTCAGTACTTC,TRBV19,TRBJ2-4,NA,TRBD2
CASSPPGTSNREQFF,TGTGCCAGCTCACCTCCCGGGACTAGCAACAGGGAGCAGTTCTTC,TRBV18,TRBJ2-1,NA,TRBD2
CASSLDRLGGRVGNQPQHF,TGTGCCAGCAGCTTGGATCGTCTTGGGGGGCGCGTAGGCAATCAGCCCCAGCATTTT,TRBV7-3,TRBJ1-5,NA,NA
CASSQDFASLYGYTF,TGCGCCAGCAGCCAAGATTTCGCGAGTCTCTATGGCTACACCTTC,TRBV4-3,TRBJ1-2,NA,NA
CASSPGQGVYEQYF,TGCGCCAGCAGCCCGGGACAGGGGGTCTACGAGCAGTACTTC,TRBV5-1,TRBJ2-7,NA,TRBD1
CASGLPGRSGNEQFF,TGTGCTAGTGGTTTGCCAGGGAGATCAGGCAATGAGCAGTTCTTC,TRBV12-5,TRBJ2-1,NA,NA
CASSLGVLAGSTDTQYF,TGTGCCAGCAGCTTGGGGGTACTAGCGGGGAGCACAGATACGCAGTATTTT,TRBV7-9,TRBJ2-3,NA,TRBD2
CASRGRDRAHEQFF,TGTGCCAGTAGGGGCCGGGACAGGGCCCATGAGCAGTTCTTC,TRBV19,TRBJ2-1,NA,TRBD1
CASSFRVGEVPGELFF,TGTGCCAGCAGCTTTCGGGTAGGGGAAGTCCCCGGGGAGCTGTTTTTT,TRBV7-3,TRBJ2-2,NA,NA
CASSPAGEGLSYEQYF,TGCGCCAGCAGCCCAGCTGGGGAGGGGCTCTCCTACGAGCAGTACTTC,TRBV4-3,TRBJ2-7,NA,TRBD2
CASSYLTGSNSPLHF,TGTGCCAGCAGTTACCTTACAGGGAGTAATTCACCCCTCCACTTT,TRBV6-5,TRBJ1-6,NA,NA
CASSQSLTGSNQPQHF,TGCGCCAGCAGCCAATCATTGACAGGGAGCAATCAGCCCCAGCATTTT,TRBV4-3,TRBJ1-5,NA,TRBD1
CSGSRGMGGYTF,TGCAGCGGTTCCAGGGGGATGGGTGGCTACACCTTC,TRBV29-1,TRBJ1-2,NA,TRBD1
CASSLPPTGHYGYTF,TGTGCCAGCAGCTTACCACCGACAGGGCACTATGGCTACACCTTC,TRBV7-8,TRBJ1-2,NA,TRBD1
CASSPLPGAETQYF,TGTGCCAGCTCACCACTTCCGGGGGCAGAGACCCAGTACTTC,TRBV18,TRBJ2-5,NA,NA
CAWILRQNTGELFF,TGTGCCTGGATATTAAGGCAGAACACCGGGGAGCTGTTTTTT,TRBV30,TRBJ2-2,NA,NA
CASSQDRAGKGLTDTQYF,TGCGCCAGCAGCCAAGATAGGGCGGGGAAAGGTCTCACAGATACGCAGTATTTT,TRBV4-1,TRBJ2-3,NA,NA
CACNPTGGAYEQYF,TGTGCCTGCAACCCTACAGGGGGCGCGTACGAGCAGTACTTC,TRBV30,TRBJ2-7,NA,TRBD1
CARHPRSLPYEQYF,TGTGCCAGACACCCCAGGAGCCTCCCCTACGAGCAGTACTTC,TRBV27,TRBJ2-7,NA,NA
CASGRGRTTEAFF,TGTGCCAGCGGGAGGGGGCGGACCACTGAAGCTTTCTTT,TRBV7-2,TRBJ1-1,NA,TRBD1
CASSPRGIHEQYF,TGCGCCAGCAGTCCCCGGGGAATCCACGAGCAGTACTTC,TRBV10-1,TRBJ2-7,NA,NA
CASSQGSQGNSPLHF,TGCGCCAGCAGCCAAGGGTCGCAGGGAAATTCACCCCTCCACTTT,TRBV4-3,TRBJ1-6,NA,NA
CASSTGERVNEKLFF,TGTGCCAGTAGTACGGGAGAGCGAGTTAATGAAAAACTGTTTTTT,TRBV19,TRBJ1-4,once,NA
CASSLFGGLINEKLFF,TGTGCCAGCAGTTTATTTGGCGGACTGATTAATGAAAAACTGTTTTTT,TRBV28,TRBJ1-4,NA,NA